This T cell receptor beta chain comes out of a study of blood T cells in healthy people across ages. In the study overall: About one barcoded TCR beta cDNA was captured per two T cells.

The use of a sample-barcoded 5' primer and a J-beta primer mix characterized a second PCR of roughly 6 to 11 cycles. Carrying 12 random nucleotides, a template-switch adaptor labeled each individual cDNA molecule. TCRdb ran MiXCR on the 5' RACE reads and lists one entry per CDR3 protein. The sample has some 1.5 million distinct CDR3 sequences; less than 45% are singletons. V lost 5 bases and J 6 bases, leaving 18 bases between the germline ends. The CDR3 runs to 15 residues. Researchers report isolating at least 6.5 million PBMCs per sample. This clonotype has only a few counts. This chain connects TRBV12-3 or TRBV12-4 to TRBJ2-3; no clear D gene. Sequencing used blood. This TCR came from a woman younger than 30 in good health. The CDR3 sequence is CASSRTANQPDTQYF. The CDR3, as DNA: TGTGCCAGCAGTCGGACCGCGAACCAGCCCGATACGCAGTATTTT.